This T cell receptor beta chain was profiled in a study of cytotoxic CD8 clonotypes in ibrutinib-treated CLL. About the study: Of the patients, about a dozen were relapsed/refractory, roughly 16 treatment-naive and 17 to 18 IGHV unmutated. When averaged across all of the samples, the counts came to a few hundred thousand productive templates and some 93,000 productive rearrangements.

The CDR3 contains 14 residues. V shed 6 bases and J 3 bases; nucleotides not matched to a gene: 4. Germline values: CDR1 MGHDK, CDR2 SYGVNS. This clone was observed a single time. The intended depth for sequencing was 1 in 200,000 to 1 in 1 million T cells. Some clones are missing from TCRdb's copy, which holds only in-frame ones; the method was immunoSEQ multiplex PCR. The data contain about 50,000 clones, 53% of them singletons. Sequences were derived from PBMCs, sampled after 12 months of ibrutinib treatment. The rearrangement uses TRBV25-1 and TRBJ2-7; TRBD1 agrees at 11 bases. The sequence was collected from a human donor with chronic lymphocytic leukemia. The chain's CDR3 is CASRQGTGGYEQYF. The CDR3 nucleotides read TGTGCCAGCAGGCAGGGGACAGGGGGCTACGAGCAGTACTTC.